This T cell receptor (beta chain) was retrieved from a study of T cell clonality in common variable immunodeficiency. Study outcomes and limitations: TCRbeta clonality was increased in CVID versus healthy controls. CVID patient heterogeneity limited repertoire-clinical complication correlations. Fewer deletions and N-nucleotide insertions were reportedly seen in common variable immunodeficiency TCR beta sequences.

V was pared by 3 bases and J by 2 bases, with 9 bases between. Germline V gives CDR1 SNHLY, CDR2 FYNNEI. This CDR3 has 14 amino acids. Reduced serum IgG, IgA and/or IgM plus specific antibody deficiency defined CVID. All CVID subjects were on immunoglobulin replacement for at least one year. Profiling relied on immunoSEQ multiplex PCR, and the TCRdb table lists in-frame clones only, not all of them. The sample includes about 33,000 clones, none of them occurring once. The table lists this clone with many counts. Its specificity is unknown. The read halts 3 residues ahead of the CDR3 end, with the missing end drawn from the germline J gene.

The gene calls are TRBV2 and TRBJ2-3; possible D gene TRBD2, 5 bases. Material for sequencing was peripheral blood mononuclear cells. This receptor was obtained from a human donor with common variable immunodeficiency. The sequenced CDR3 bases are TGTGCCAGCAGTGATCGGACTCACACAGATACG. Encoded protein: CASSDRTHTDT. The complete CDR3 sequence is CASSDRTHTDTQYF.